A selection of T cell receptor beta chains follows, all from one sample in a study of blood T cells in healthy people across ages. TCRdb fed the 5' RACE reads into MiXCR, producing one record per CDR3 protein. The table has some 1,800,000 distinct CDR3 sequences, about two fifths seen once. The sequencing sample was made of blood. These receptors were taken from a human donor in good health. CDR3s include the opening cysteine and the closing phenylalanine or tryptophan. The D gene is left open where the match is weak. For some rows the clone size is stated as once, few or many, or as a class when expanded; others skip it.

abundance | j_gene | v_gene | d_gene | CDR3nt | CDR3aa
. | TRBJ2-5 | TRBV7-9 | TRBD1 | TGTGCCAGCAGCTTAAGGGGTGGGACAGGAGAGACCCAGTACTTC | CASSLRGGTGETQYF
. | TRBJ2-3 | TRBV2 | . | TGTGCCAGCAGTGCCTTGCGGGGAAGCACAGATACGCAGTATTTT | CASSALRGSTDTQYF
. | TRBJ2-3 | TRBV5-1 | TRBD1 | TGCGCCAGCAGCCTGCGCGCCCCTCGTCCGACAGGGGCCGGGGATACGCAGTATTTT | CASSLRAPRPTGAGDTQYF
many | TRBJ1-1 | TRBV5-1 | . | TGCGCCAGCAGCTTGGATCCGGGGAACACTGAAGCTTTCTTT | CASSLDPGNTEAFF
once | TRBJ2-7 | TRBV28 | . | TGTGCCAGCAGTCCCTCATGGGGGAGATACGAGCAGTACTTC | CASSPSWGRYEQYF
. | TRBJ2-3 | TRBV28 | . | TGTGCCAGCAGTTTATCATATGGGCAGGTAGATACGCAGTATTTT | CASSLSYGQVDTQYF
many | TRBJ2-3 | TRBV6-5 | . | TGTGCCAGCAGTCGGTTGGATACGCAGTATTTT | CASSRLDTQYF
few | TRBJ1-1 | TRBV9 | TRBD1 | TGTGCCAGCAGCGTCCAGGGGGGTGCTGAAGCTTTCTTT | CASSVQGGAEAFF
once | TRBJ2-6 | TRBV12-3/TRBV12-4 | TRBD1 | TGTGCCAGCAGTTTGGCCGGACAGGACTCTGGGGCCAACATCCTGACTTTC | CASSLAGQDSGANILTF
. | TRBJ2-5 | TRBV13 | . | TGTGCCAGCAGCTTAGCCGAGGGTCGGATCCGAGAGACCCAGTACTTC | CASSLAEGRIRETQYF
. | TRBJ2-3 | TRBV3-1 | TRBD2 | TGTGCCAGCAGGACTAGCGGGGGGGCTACGCAGTATTTT | CASRTSGGATQYF
few | TRBJ2-3 | TRBV5-1 | TRBD2 | TGCGCCAGCAGCAATAGCGGGAGCACAGATACGCAGTATTTT | CASSNSGSTDTQYF
. | TRBJ1-5 | TRBV9 | . | TGTGCCAGCAGCGTAGGACCAGGGAAAGGTCAGCCCCAGCATTTT | CASSVGPGKGQPQHF
. | TRBJ2-7 | TRBV7-2 | . | TGTGCCAGCAGCACCCAACAGGTCCCCTACGAGCAGTACTTC | CASSTQQVPYEQYF
. | TRBJ1-2 | TRBV20-1 | . | TGCAGTGCTAGGGACGCCATACACTTCTATGGCTACACCTTC | CSARDAIHFYGYTF
. | TRBJ2-3 | TRBV7-8 | . | TGTGCCAGCAGCCCCCCCCGACAGAGAACGCAGTATTTT | CASSPPRQRTQYF
. | TRBJ2-7 | TRBV11-2 | . | TGTGCCAGCAGCCATAGTTCCAGGGTCAGAAGGGCCTACGAGCAGTACTTC | CASSHSSRVRRAYEQYF
. | TRBJ2-3 | TRBV29-1 | TRBD2 | TGCAGCGTCGCGGGACGACTAGCGGGGGGCACGCAGTATTTT | CSVAGRLAGGTQYF
. | TRBJ2-3 | TRBV9 | TRBD2 | TGTGCCAGCAGCGTAGATTTAGCGGGGGCACCCCTGGGTACGCAGTATTTT | CASSVDLAGAPLGTQYF
few | TRBJ2-7 | TRBV20-1 | TRBD2 | TGCAGTGCTTTCAGCGGGGTGAGCTCCTACGAGCAGTACTTC | CSAFSGVSSYEQYF
. | TRBJ1-2 | TRBV18 | . | TGTGCCAGCTCCCCGGGACGGGCGGAAGGCTACACCTTC | CASSPGRAEGYTF
. | TRBJ1-2 | TRBV4-2 | . | TGTGCCAGCAGCCAAGATGTCTTCAGGGGTGGCTACACCTTC | CASSQDVFRGGYTF
. | TRBJ1-1 | TRBV5-1 | . | TGCGCCAGCAGCTTGGGTTCTCAAGAAGCTTTCTTT | CASSLGSQEAFF
few | TRBJ2-5 | TRBV7-9 | . | TGTGCCAGCGGTGTTTCATCCCAGGAGGAGACCCAGTACTTC | CASGVSSQEETQYF
. | TRBJ2-7 | TRBV7-8 | . | TGTGCCAGCAGCTTAACTGAGACTACCTACGAGCAGTACTTC | CASSLTETTYEQYF
few | TRBJ2-3 | TRBV4-3 | . | TGCGCCAGCAGCCAAGGACCCGGAACAGATACGCAGTATTTT | CASSQGPGTDTQYF
few | TRBJ2-2 | TRBV7-9 | TRBD2 | TGTGCCAGCAGCTTACTGCGGGGGGCAAACACCGGGGAGCTGTTTTTT | CASSLLRGANTGELFF
. | TRBJ2-4 | TRBV3-1 | . | TGTGCCAGCAGCCATAGCAAAAACATTCAGTACTTC | CASSHSKNIQYF
. | TRBJ2-1 | TRBV4-2 | TRBD2 | TGTGCCAGCAGCCAAGCGGCTAGCGGGTACAATGAGCAGTTCTTC | CASSQAASGYNEQFF
once | TRBJ2-1 | TRBV11-2 | TRBD2 | TGTGCCAGCAGTTCGGGACTAATGGGCAATGAGCAGTTCTTC | CASSSGLMGNEQFF
few | TRBJ2-3 | TRBV20-1 | TRBD2 | TGCAGTGCTAGAGACCCGGGACTAGCGGGCCCTGGCGTTACGCAGTATTTT | CSARDPGLAGPGVTQYF
once | TRBJ2-2 | TRBV4-3 | TRBD2 | TGCGCCAGCAGCCAATATCGTAGCGGGGAGGGCGGGGAGCTGTTTTTT | CASSQYRSGEGGELFF
. | TRBJ2-5 | TRBV15 | TRBD1 | TGTGCCACCAGCAGCGACAGGGGGCGCGTGTCAAGGGAGACCCAGTACTTC | CATSSDRGRVSRETQYF
few | TRBJ1-2 | TRBV29-1 | . | TGTAGCGAAAATGCGGGATTCGACTACACCTTC | CSENAGFDYTF
. | TRBJ1-6 | TRBV7-2 | . | TGTGCCAGCAGCTCGGGTGAGCTGCCCTCCTATAATTCACCCCTCCACTTT | CASSSGELPSYNSPLHF
. | TRBJ2-1 | TRBV27 | . | TGCGCCAGCACAGATCCCTACGAGCAGTTCTTC | CASTDPYEQFF
. | TRBJ2-1 | TRBV3-1 | . | TGTGCCAGCAGCCAACAGGGTTTTCTAAGCTCCTACAATGAGCAGTTCTTC | CASSQQGFLSSYNEQFF
. | TRBJ2-5 | TRBV29-1 | TRBD2 | TGCAGCGTTGAAGTCGGACTAGCGGGCGACGAGCTGTACTTC | CSVEVGLAGDELYF
. | TRBJ2-5 | TRBV6-1 | . | TGTGCCAGCACCCGGGCCCGGACCCAAGAGACCCAGTACTTC | CASTRARTQETQYF
many | TRBJ1-4 | TRBV29-1 | . | TGCAGCGTTGCCCCTCTAAATGCAACTAATGAAAAACTGTTTTTT | CSVAPLNATNEKLFF
. | TRBJ2-3 | TRBV12-3/TRBV12-4 | . | TGTGCCAGCAACTTGGCGGGGAGCACAGATACGCAGTATTTT | CASNLAGSTDTQYF
. | TRBJ1-6 | TRBV27 | . | TGTGCCAGCAGGTACGGGGTCTCCTATAATTCACCCCTCCACTTT | CASRYGVSYNSPLHF
few | TRBJ1-1 | TRBV29-1 | . | TGCAGCGTTGCTGGGTGGAACACTGAAGCTTTCTTT | CSVAGWNTEAFF
. | TRBJ2-7 | TRBV7-2 | . | TGTGCCAGCAGCCCTCGTCGCTCCTACGAGCAGTACTTC | CASSPRRSYEQYF
. | TRBJ1-2 | TRBV6-2/TRBV6-3 | . | TGTGCCAGCAGTTACTGGCCCCCCGAAGATTATGGCTACACCTTC | CASSYWPPEDYGYTF
. | TRBJ2-7 | TRBV27 | TRBD1 | TGTGCCAGCAGTTTATCAGGGGGCCCCTTCTCCTACAAGCAGTACTTC | CASSLSGGPFSYKQYF
. | TRBJ1-5 | TRBV6-2/TRBV6-3 | TRBD1 | TGTGCCACTCAGGGGGGAGGGAATCAGCCCCAGCATTTT | CATQGGGNQPQHF
. | TRBJ2-7 | TRBV6-5 | TRBD1 | TGTGCCAGCAGTTACTCGAGTGGACAGGTGATCTACGAGCAGTACTTC | CASSYSSGQVIYEQYF
few | TRBJ2-7 | TRBV29-1 | TRBD1 | TGCAGCGTTGTGGGGACAGGGCCCCACGAGCAGTACTTC | CSVVGTGPHEQYF
. | TRBJ1-1 | TRBV20-1 | . | TGCAGTGCTCCGGTCGGGTGGGAAGCTTTCTTT | CSAPVGWEAFF
few | TRBJ1-1 | TRBV7-7 | . | TGTGCTAGCAGCCGTCTACCCGATCCCAAACCAGATGAAGCTTTCTTT | CASSRLPDPKPDEAFF
. | TRBJ2-7 | TRBV3-1 | TRBD2 | TGTGCCAGCAGCACCTCACTGCGGGGGGCGAGGTACGAGCAGTACTTC | CASSTSLRGARYEQYF
few | TRBJ1-5 | TRBV12-3/TRBV12-4 | . | TGTGCCAGCAGCCTAACCCGTAGGGGAGATCAGCCCCAGCATTTT | CASSLTRRGDQPQHF